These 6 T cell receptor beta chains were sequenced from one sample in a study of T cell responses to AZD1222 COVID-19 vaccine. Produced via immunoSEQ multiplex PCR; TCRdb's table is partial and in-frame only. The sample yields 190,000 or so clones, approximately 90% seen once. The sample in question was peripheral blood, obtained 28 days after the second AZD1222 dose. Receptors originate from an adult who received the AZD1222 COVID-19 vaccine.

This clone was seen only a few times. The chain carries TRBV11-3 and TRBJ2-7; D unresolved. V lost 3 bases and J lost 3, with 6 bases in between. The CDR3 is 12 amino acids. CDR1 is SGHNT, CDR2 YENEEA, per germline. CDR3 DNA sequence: TGTGCCAGCAGCTTGCCTAGCTACGAGCAGTACTTC. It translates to CASSLPSYEQYF.

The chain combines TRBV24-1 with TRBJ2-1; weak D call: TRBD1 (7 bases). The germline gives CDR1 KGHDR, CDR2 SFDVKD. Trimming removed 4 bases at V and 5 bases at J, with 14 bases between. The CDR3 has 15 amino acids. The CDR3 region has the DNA TGTGCCACCAGTGACCCCAGGGGGGCCGACAATGAGCAGTTCTTC. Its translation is CATSDPRGADNEQFF.

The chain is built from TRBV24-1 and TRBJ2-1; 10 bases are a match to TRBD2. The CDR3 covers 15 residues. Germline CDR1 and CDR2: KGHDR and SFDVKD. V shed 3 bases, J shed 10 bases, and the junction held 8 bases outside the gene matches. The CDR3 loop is CATSDRSGRAREQFF. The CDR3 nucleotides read TGTGCCACCAGTGATCGGAGCGGGAGGGCCCGGGAGCAGTTCTTC.

CDR3 in amino acids: CASSPSGFAGQFF. DNA of the CDR3: TGTGCCAGCAGTCCGTCGGGTTTCGCTGGACAGTTCTTC. This chain uses TRBV27 with TRBJ2-1, with D unclear. Between the trimmed V and J ends, which lost 5 bases and 13 bases, there was a span of 18 bases. Germline V CDR1 and CDR2: MNHEY, SMNVEV (reference sequence). This CDR3 region has 13 residues.

The chain's CDR3 is CASARTVPSGANVLTF. The CDR3 DNA is TGCGCCAGTGCCCGGACAGTCCCCTCTGGGGCCAACGTCCTGACTTTC. This chain uses TRBV10-2 with TRBJ2-6; the D gene is possibly TRBD1 (6 bases). This CDR3 has 16 amino acids. With 9 bases removed from V and 0 bases from J, the gap between germline ends came to 15 bases. Looked up from germline, CDR1 is WSHSY and CDR2 is SAAADI.

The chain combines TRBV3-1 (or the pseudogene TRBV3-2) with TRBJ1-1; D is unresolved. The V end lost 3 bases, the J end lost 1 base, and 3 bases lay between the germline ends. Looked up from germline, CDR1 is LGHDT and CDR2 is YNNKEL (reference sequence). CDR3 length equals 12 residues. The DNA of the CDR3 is TGTGCCAGCAGCCAGCCGAACACTGAAGCTTTCTTT. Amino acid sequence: CASSQPNTEAFF.